These 24 T cell receptor beta chains originate from one sample sequenced in a study of blood T cell repertoires in COVID-19. The data were produced by immunoSEQ multiplex PCR, yet TCRdb's version contains in-frame clones alone and is incomplete. The sample contains 310,000 or so clones, roughly 87% of which appear only once. The sequencing input was peripheral blood. The receptors shown here come from a man aged 50-60 years with active or convalescent COVID-19.

The genes are TRBV11-2 and TRBJ2-1, with TRBD2 identical over 9 bases. The trim removed 5 bases at V and 12 bases at J, leaving 14 bases unmatched. This CDR3 contains 15 residues. Germline V gives CDR1 SGHAT, CDR2 FQNNGV. This CDR3 is CASSRGVAGEIAQFF. The DNA of the CDR3 is TGTGCCAGCAGCCGAGGGGTAGCGGGAGAAATCGCGCAGTTCTTC.

Only one count was recorded for this clone. The rearrangement joins TRBV19 to TRBJ2-3; TRBD2 agrees at 8 bases. This CDR3 has 14 residues. V was pared by 6 bases and J by 3 bases, with 5 bases of the junction left unmatched. CDR1 is LNHDA, CDR2 SQIVND, per germline (reference sequence). CDR3 sequence (DNA): TGTGCCAGTAGGAGCGGGAGAGAAACAGATACGCAGTATTTT. Encoded protein: CASRSGRETDTQYF. Combining the CDR3 with reference TRBV19 and TRBJ2-3 gives the whole variable domain DGGITQSPKYLFRKEGQNVTLSCEQNLNHDAMYWYRQDPGQGLRLIYYSQIVNDFQKGDIAEGYSVSREKKESFPLTVTSAQKNPTAFYLCASRSGRETDTQYFGPGTRLTVL.

The chain carries TRBV6-2 or TRBV6-3 and TRBJ2-5, with 7 positions matching TRBD2. Germline values: CDR1 MNHEY, CDR2 SVGEGT. The CDR3 has 14 residues. The trim removed 4 bases at V and 1 base at J, leaving 3 bases unmatched. This CDR3 is CASSSGTIQETQYF. The CDR3 DNA is TGTGCCAGCAGTTCGGGGACTATCCAAGAGACCCAGTACTTC.

This clone was recorded a few times. The chain recombines TRBV6-2 or TRBV6-3 with TRBJ1-5; D unresolved. V lost 2 bases, J lost 11 bases, and 10 bases lay in between. Germline V gene lookup returns CDR1 MNHEY and CDR2 SVGEGT. The CDR3 is made up of 12 amino acids. CDR3 sequence: CASSYIGLAQHF. CDR3 DNA: TGTGCCAGCAGTTACATTGGGCTGGCCCAGCATTTT.

CDR3 in amino acids: CASKLQQGNEQFF. The CDR3 DNA reads TGTGCCAGCAAACTACAACAGGGGAATGAGCAGTTCTTC. V usage is TRBV6-5 and J usage is TRBJ2-1, with 7 bases that match TRBD1. CDR3 size: 13 residues. Per the germline V gene, CDR1 is MNHEY and CDR2 is SVGAGI. The trim removed 7 bases at V and 7 bases at J, leaving 7 bases unmatched.

This clone was seen a single time. The chain recombines TRBV6-6 with TRBJ2-2, with D possibly matching TRBD1 (7 bases). The CDR3 loop spans 15 amino acids. Germline V lookup: CDR1 MNHNY, CDR2 SVGAGI (reference sequence). Trimming pared 5 bases from V and 5 bases from J, leaving 15 bases between. CDR3 sequence: CASSPDRAGTGELFF. CDR3 nucleotide sequence: TGTGCCAGCAGTCCTGACAGGGCGGGGACCGGGGAGCTGTTTTTT.

The J gene is TRBJ2-5, the V gene TRBV7-9; 7 bases agree with TRBD1. Trimming at V came to 7 bases and at J to 0 bases, leaving 8 bases not matched to a gene. Germline values: CDR1 SEHNR, CDR2 FQNEAQ (reference sequence). The CDR3 sequence is 15 residues long. The CDR3 DNA is TGTGCCAGCACCAGGGGGACAACTTACCAAGAGACCCAGTACTTC. This codes for CASTRGTTYQETQYF.

This rearrangement joins TRBV7-8 to TRBJ1-5; D gene uncertain. V was trimmed by 1 base and J by 1 base, leaving 8 bases between them. The germline V gene encodes CDR1 SGHVS and CDR2 FQNEAQ. CDR3 length equals 15 residues. The CDR3: CASSLVGRSNQPQHF. The CDR3 coding sequence is TGTGCCAGCAGCTTAGTAGGGAGGAGCAATCAGCCCCAGCATTTT. Full variable domain (outside the CDR3, taken from reference TRBV7-8 and TRBJ1-5): GAGVSQSPRYKVAKRGQDVALRCDPISGHVSLFWYQQALGQGPEFLTYFQNEAQLDKSGLPSDRFFAERPEGSVSTLKIQRTQQEDSAVYLCASSLVGRSNQPQHFGDGTRLSIL.

The chain joins TRBV4-3 to TRBJ1-5; D is uncertain. The CDR3 spans 14 residues. CDR1 LGHNA and CDR2 YSLEER come from the germline V gene. Trimming cost V 4 bases and J 7 bases, with 14 bases left between them. Here the CDR3 DNA reads TGCGCCAGCAGCCTAAATGCCCCGGGGCAGCCCCAGCATTTT. Translated, it gives CASSLNAPGQPQHF.

A note on this clone: A read error may be the cause here, since a much bigger clone is one base away. J is TRBJ1-2 and V is TRBV19; 7 bases align to TRBD1. J gave up 2 bases and V 6 bases, and 3 bases lay outside the gene matches. The CDR3 sequence is 13 residues long. Germline CDR1 LNHDA, CDR2 SQIVND (reference sequence). The CDR3 DNA is TGTGCCAGTAGGATGACAGGGAACTATGGCTACACCTTC. Translated: CASRMTGNYGYTF.

This clone was counted only a few times. The chain is built from TRBV12-3 or TRBV12-4 and TRBJ1-1, with D tentatively TRBD1 (5 bases). The CDR3 totals 13 residues. V lost 6 bases, J lost 5 bases, and 13 bases lay in between. CDR3 region: CASRSFGGTEAFF. CDR3 DNA: TGTGCCAGCAGGAGCTTCGGGGGAACTGAAGCTTTCTTT.

The V call is TRBV2, the J call TRBJ2-3, with D perhaps TRBD1 (6 bases). Germline values: CDR1 SNHLY, CDR2 FYNNEI. Trimming removed 6 bases from V and 3 bases from J, with 16 bases in between. The CDR3 consists of 15 residues. The CDR3 DNA follows: TGTGCCAGCAGCCCCAGAACCCAGGGGACAGATACGCAGTATTTT. It specifies CASSPRTQGTDTQYF. The full variable domain, completed using reference TRBV2 and TRBJ2-3, is EPEVTQTPSHQVTQMGQEVILRCVPISNHLYFYWYRQILGQKVEFLVSFYNNEISEKSEIFDDQFSVERPDGSNFTLKIRSTKLEDSAMYFCASSPRTQGTDTQYFGPGTRLTVL.

The chain is built from TRBV9 and TRBJ2-7; a possible D gene is TRBD2 (6 bases). With 4 bases removed from V and 2 bases from J, the gap between germline ends came to 16 bases. CDR3 length: 15 residues. Germline-derived CDR1 and CDR2 are SGDLS and YYNGEE. CDR3 DNA: TGTGCCAGCAGCCCCGGGACTTCCAAAACCTACGAGCAGTACTTC. Amino acids: CASSPGTSKTYEQYF. Together with reference TRBV9 and TRBJ2-7, the CDR3 gives the full variable domain: DSGVTQTPKHLITATGQRVTLRCSPRSGDLSVYWYQQSLDQGLQFLIQYYNGEERAKGNILERFSAQQFPDLHSELNLSSLELGDSALYFCASSPGTSKTYEQYFGPGTRLTVT.

The chain uses TRBV5-7 and TRBJ2-7; 9 positions match TRBD1. TRBV5-7 is identified as an open reading frame with a role that is uncertain. Trimming took 2 bases from V and 5 from J; bases not matched to a gene: 5. The CDR3 spans 14 residues. CDR3 residues: CASSLGTGYNEQYF. The CDR3 nucleotides read TGTGCCAGCAGCTTAGGGACAGGGTATAACGAGCAGTACTTC.

The chain recombines TRBV20-1 with TRBJ2-5; unclear D gene. CDR3 length: 11 residues. The ends were cut back, 5 bases at V and 1 base at J, with 5 bases in the middle. Germline V gene lookup returns CDR1 DFQATT and CDR2 SNEGSKA (reference sequence). The DNA of the CDR3 is TGCAGTGCTCTAATCCAAGAGACCCAGTACTTC. Protein: CSALIQETQYF.

This clone was detected a few times. CDR3 DNA: TGTGCCAGTAAAGGTCCAGACTATAGCAATCAGCCCCAGCATTTT. It specifies CASKGPDYSNQPQHF. This rearrangement joins TRBV19 to TRBJ1-5; the D is unclear. Germline assignment: CDR1 LNHDA and CDR2 SQIVND (reference sequence). The length of the CDR3 is 15 residues. V lost 7 bases, J lost 0 bases, and 13 bases lay in between.

This clone was observed a few times. The chain joins TRBV6-6 to TRBJ1-2, with TRBD1 matching 7 bases. CDR3 length: 14 residues. Trimming removed 2 bases from V and 8 bases from J; junction bases left unmatched: 8. Per the germline V gene, CDR1 is MNHNY and CDR2 is SVGAGI (reference sequence). CDR3 bases: TGTGCCAGCAGTTACCCCGAACAGGGGAGAGGCTACACCTTC. Encoded protein: CASSYPEQGRGYTF.

J is TRBJ1-5 and V is TRBV6-2 or TRBV6-3, with D unresolved. The germline V gene has CDR1 MNHEY and CDR2 SVGEGT. The CDR3 extends over 15 amino acids. The V end was cut by 6 bases, the J end by 2 bases, with 14 bases between. CDR3 DNA: TGTGCCAGCAGCCCCCTCACGGGTCGCAATCAGCCCCAGCATTTT. It is translated as CASSPLTGRNQPQHF.

This clone came up a few times. This sequence joins TRBV4-2 and TRBJ2-7, with 10 bases fitting TRBD2. With V trimmed by 2 bases and J by 2 bases, 6 bases remained unmatched. The CDR3 runs 16 residues. Germline V gene data show CDR1 as LGHNA and CDR2 as YNFKEQ. In nucleotides, the CDR3 is TGTGCCAGCAGCCAACTAGCGGGGGATTTCACCTACGAGCAGTACTTC. Its translation: CASSQLAGDFTYEQYF.

In the case of this clone: Other DNA sequences within the sample encode an identical CDR3. J is TRBJ2-5 and V is TRBV19, with TRBD1 identical over 7 bases. J lost 1 base, V lost 7 bases, and 3 bases had no gene match. Germline V gene data show CDR1 as LNHDA and CDR2 as SQIVND (reference sequence). The CDR3 sequence is 13 residues long. The CDR3 protein is CASTGTAQETQYF. DNA for the CDR3: TGTGCCAGTACCGGGACAGCCCAAGAGACCCAGTACTTC.

The chain employs TRBV28 and TRBJ1-2, with 8 bases that match TRBD1. After removal of 7 bases from V and 4 bases from J, the junction contained 8 bases not matched to a gene. The CDR3 runs to 14 residues. The germline CDR1 and CDR2 sequences are MDHEN and SYDVKM. The CDR3 sequence: CASTTDRDGYGYTF. The CDR3 bases are TGTGCCAGCACCACGGACAGGGATGGCTATGGCTACACCTTC.

This rearrangement joins TRBV11-1 to TRBJ1-4; TRBD1 matches 7 bases. Germline V gives CDR1 SGHAT, CDR2 FQDESV (reference sequence). Trimming at V came to 5 bases and at J to 8 bases, leaving 2 bases not matched to a gene. This CDR3 spans 12 amino acids. The CDR3 nucleotides read TGTGCCAGCAGCATACAGGGGGAAAAACTGTTTTTT. Translated, it gives CASSIQGEKLFF.

The V call is TRBV9, the J call TRBJ2-5; 9 nucleotides align to TRBD2. The trim removed 2 bases at V and 2 bases at J, leaving 4 bases unmatched. The CDR3 runs to 15 residues. The germline V gene has CDR1 SGDLS and CDR2 YYNGEE. This CDR3 is CASSVSLAGQETQYF. As DNA, the CDR3 is TGTGCCAGCAGCGTTTCGCTAGCGGGGCAAGAGACCCAGTACTTC.

V gene TRBV18 combines with J gene TRBJ1-6; 7 bases line up with TRBD1. The CDR3 length is 15 residues. Germline loops: CDR1 KGHSH, CDR2 LQKENI. V shed 0 bases, J shed 6 bases, and the junction held 2 bases outside the gene matches. CDR3 in amino acids: CASSPPGQLNSPLHF. The CDR3 bases are TGTGCCAGCTCACCACCGGGACAGCTTAATTCACCCCTCCACTTT.